The clone carrying this T cell receptor beta chain was observed at least ten times. Antigen: not known. The record originates from a study of T-cell memory formation after mild COVID-19. Regarding the study as a whole: Cross-reactive memory apparently joined, as some responding clones appeared in pre-infection memory. Mostly located in CM and EM were contracting CD4+ clones, with contracting CD8+ clones located in EMRA.

Germline CDR1 reads SGHTA; CDR2 reads FQGNSA. Trimming left V 1 base short and J 4 bases short, with 1 base between. The CDR3 runs to 11 residues. TCRdb reprocessed the 5' RACE reads with MiXCR, giving one entry per CDR3 protein. Among about 320,000 distinct CDR3 sequences listed, over 11% were seen once. The chain recombines TRBV7-2 with TRBJ2-5; D is unresolved. Material for sequencing was PBMCs or a T cell subset sorted from them (not recorded which). The clonotype originates from a man in his late teens or twenties who had mild COVID-19 (a few samples of this study predate the infection). Cell type and time point are not known. CDR3 amino acids: CASSLVETQYF. The DNA of the CDR3 is TGTGCCAGCAGCTTAGTAGAGACCCAGTACTTC.